This TCR beta chain emerged from a study of cytomegalovirus exposure and HLA in healthy donors. General study results and limits: Later analysis associated a missense DCLRE1C variant with TCR beta V- and J-gene trimming. According to reports, the classifier identified cytomegalovirus status with high specificity and sensitivity. In an earlier analysis, in some 500 donors, most V segments appeared productive either ~87% or ~30% of the time.

Notes on this clone: Antigen unknown.

J was trimmed by 8 bases and V by 8 bases; bases with no gene match: 11. Germline V gene data show CDR1 as MNHNS and CDR2 as SASEGT. The CDR3 has 14 amino acids. A multiplex PCR was run with 60 Vbeta primers and 13 Jbeta primers. Method: immunoSEQ multiplex PCR; TCRdb's copy keeps in-frame clones and lacks some. The sample consists of 100,000 to 150,000 clones, about 80% of them appearing once. The sample consisted of PBMCs. This TCR was sampled from a man under 40 in good health and CMV-seropositive. This chain uses TRBV6-1 with TRBJ2-2; the match to TRBD2 covers 7 bases. DNA of the CDR3: TGTGCCAGCGGACGCTTGGGGGGGGTAGGGGAGCTGTTTTTT. Protein sequence: CASGRLGGVGELFF.